The 29 T cell receptor beta chains below come from one sample, sequenced in a study of blood T cell repertoires in COVID-19. Clones were sequenced by immunoSEQ multiplex PCR, and TCRdb holds only the in-frame ones, with some missing. The data hold approximately 500,000 clones, with approximately 88% observed a single time. Material: peripheral blood. All receptors come from a woman in her fifties or sixties with COVID-19, enrolled during active disease.

This rearrangement joins TRBV6-1 to TRBJ2-2; D is possibly TRBD1 (6 bases). V lost 1 base and J 1 base, leaving 13 bases between the germline ends. CDR1 and CDR2 (germline): MNHNS, SASEGT. The CDR3 is 17 residues long. The CDR3 is CASSEGRRGGNTGELFF. CDR3 DNA sequence: TGTGCCAGCAGTGAAGGGCGGCGAGGGGGGAACACCGGGGAGCTGTTTTTT.

On this clone: This CDR3 is also generated by other DNA sequences in the sample. As DNA, the CDR3 is TGTGCCAGCAGTTACTCCGTACAGATGAACACTGAAGCTTTCTTT. Translation gives CASSYSVQMNTEAFF. This chain connects TRBV6-5 to TRBJ1-1; unclear D gene. This CDR3 region has 15 residues. The V gene lost 0 bases and the J gene lost 0 bases, with 8 bases spanning the gap. Germline V gene sequence: CDR1 MNHEY, CDR2 SVGAGI.

The chain employs TRBV7-6 and TRBJ2-1; 14 nucleotides line up with TRBD2. Germline CDR1 and CDR2: SGHVS and FNYEAQ. Trimming at V came to 4 bases and at J to 1 base, leaving 6 bases not matched to a gene. The CDR3 sequence is 18 residues long. The CDR3 sequence is CASSSTSGGVRSYNEQFF. The CDR3 region has the DNA TGTGCCAGCAGCTCGACTAGCGGGGGGGTTCGGTCCTACAATGAGCAGTTCTTC.

This sequence joins TRBV3-1 (or the pseudogene TRBV3-2) and TRBJ2-1, with TRBD2 matching 7 bases. This CDR3 is built from 15 residues. Losses at the gene ends were 3 bases for V and 4 bases for J; bases not matched to a gene: 6. Germline assignment: CDR1 LGHDT and CDR2 YNNKEL (reference sequence). The CDR3 is CASSHGRGAYNEQFF. In DNA form, the CDR3 reads TGTGCCAGCAGCCATGGGAGGGGAGCATACAATGAGCAGTTCTTC.

This chain uses TRBV9 with TRBJ1-4; 7 bases are shared with TRBD1. The V gene end was trimmed by 1 base and the J gene end by 1 base; junction bases not matched to a gene: 4. The CDR3 spans 16 residues. Germline CDR1 and CDR2: SGDLS and YYNGEE. CDR3 in DNA: TGTGCCAGCAGCGTAAGGGCAGGGGGAACTAATGAAAAACTGTTTTTT. Its translation: CASSVRAGGTNEKLFF.

This rearrangement joins TRBV9 to TRBJ1-4; D is perhaps TRBD1 (5 bases). Germline V gene data show CDR1 as SGDLS and CDR2 as YYNGEE. The CDR3 has 16 residues. V was cut by 3 bases and J by 1 base, with 13 bases left in between. CDR3 sequence reads: CASSAGGVGTNEKLFF. DNA for the CDR3: TGTGCCAGCAGCGCCGGAGGGGTGGGAACTAATGAAAAACTGTTTTTT.

The genes are TRBV15 and TRBJ1-3; 9 nucleotides agree with TRBD1. Trimming at V came to 8 bases and at J to 4 bases, leaving 9 bases not matched to a gene. Germline-derived CDR1 and CDR2 are LNHNV and YYDKDF (reference sequence). This CDR3 has 15 residues. CDR3 residues: CATRTDRGVGNTIYF. The CDR3 coding sequence is TGTGCCACCCGCACCGACAGGGGGGTAGGAAACACCATATATTTT.

In this sample, this clone turned up once. The chain couples TRBV7-6 to TRBJ1-1; TRBD1 is a possible D gene (6 bases). Germline V gene sequence: CDR1 SGHVS, CDR2 FNYEAQ. The length of the CDR3 is 12 residues. Between the trimmed V and J ends, which lost 5 bases and 5 bases, there was a span of 9 bases. CDR3 DNA: TGTGCCAGCAGCCAACAGGGTACTGAAGCTTTCTTT. It yields the protein CASSQQGTEAFF. Filled out from reference TRBV7-6 and TRBJ1-1, the complete variable domain reads GAGVSQSPRYKVTKRGQDVALRCDPISGHVSLYWYRQALGQGPEFLTYFNYEAQQDKSGLPNDRFSAERPEGSISTLTIQRTEQRDSAMYRCASSQQGTEAFFGQGTRLTVV.

V usage is TRBV5-6 and J usage is TRBJ1-3; D ambiguous. This CDR3 region has 14 residues. Germline V lookup: CDR1 SGHDT, CDR2 YYEEEE. Trimming cost V 2 bases and J 5 bases, with 11 bases left between them. The CDR3, as DNA: TGTGCCAGCAGCTTACGCGGGGTCAGAAACACCATATATTTT. Translated: CASSLRGVRNTIYF. Filled out from reference TRBV5-6 and TRBJ1-3, the complete variable domain reads DAGVTQSPTHLIKTRGQQVTLRCSPKSGHDTVSWYQQALGQGPQFIFQYYEEEERQRGNFPDRFSGHQFPNYSSELNVNALLLGDSALYLCASSLRGVRNTIYFGEGSWLTVV.

The chain combines TRBV5-1 with TRBJ1-1; D unclear. Germline V gene data show CDR1 as SGHRS and CDR2 as YFSETQ. This CDR3 contains 14 residues. Trimming took off 2 bases at V and 7 bases at J, with 15 bases between the two ends. DNA for the CDR3: TGCGCCAGCAGCTTTGGTGAACAGTCTAATGAAGCTTTCTTT. It codes for CASSFGEQSNEAFF.

The V and J genes are TRBV6-6 and TRBJ1-2; tentatively, D is TRBD1 (5 bases). The CDR3 is 13 amino acids. The germline V and J ends were trimmed by 4 bases and 8 bases, with 14 bases remaining between them. CDR1 and CDR2 from the germline V gene are MNHNY and SVGAGI (reference sequence). The CDR3, as DNA: TGTGCCAGCAGTTCCCAGGGTCTAAACGGCTACACCTTC. Translation: CASSSQGLNGYTF.

The chain is built from TRBV18 and TRBJ1-1; 7 bases are a match to TRBD1. This CDR3 has 15 amino acids. Per the germline V gene, CDR1 is KGHSH and CDR2 is LQKENI. With V trimmed by 3 bases and J by 4 bases, 8 bases remained unmatched. CDR3 nucleotides: TGTGCCAGCTCACCCCAGGGGGGATATAGCACTGAAGCTTTCTTT. Translated, it gives CASSPQGGYSTEAFF.

The rearrangement uses TRBV18 and TRBJ2-2; tentative D call: TRBD1 (6 bases). Germline CDR1 is KGHSH and CDR2 is LQKENI. The CDR3 runs 16 residues. Between the trimmed V and J ends, which lost 5 bases and 2 bases, there was a span of 15 bases. The CDR3 coding sequence is TGTGCCAGCTCATCTCCGGACAGATATAACACCGGGGAGCTGTTTTTT. It is translated as CASSSPDRYNTGELFF.

This chain joins TRBV9 and TRBJ2-1, with D uncertain. CDR3 size: 13 residues. V lost 0 bases, J lost 7 bases, and 8 bases lay in between. In germline, CDR1 is SGDLS, CDR2 YYNGEE. CDR3: CASSVVGVNEQFF. CDR3 DNA sequence: TGTGCCAGCAGCGTAGTCGGAGTTAATGAGCAGTTCTTC.

The chain uses TRBV30 and TRBJ2-7, with D unclear. The germline V gene has CDR1 GTSNPN and CDR2 SVGIG (reference sequence). This CDR3 is built from 13 residues. Trimming took 3 bases from V and 3 from J, leaving 12 bases between them. CDR3 protein: CAWSGSAYYEQYF. The CDR3 DNA is TGTGCCTGGAGCGGGTCCGCCTACTACGAGCAGTACTTC. The entire variable domain, with the rest obtained from reference TRBV30 and TRBJ2-7, is as follows: SQTIHQWPATLVQPVGSPLSLECTVEGTSNPNLYWYRQAAGRGLQLLFYSVGIGQISSEVPQNLSASRPQDRQFILSSKKLLLSDSGFYLCAWSGSAYYEQYFGPGTRLTVT.

The chain has TRBV5-1 and TRBJ2-1; D gene ambiguous. This CDR3 is 14 amino acids long. CDR1 and CDR2 from the germline V gene are SGHRS and YFSETQ. Trimming took off 2 bases at V and 5 bases at J, with 11 bases between the two ends. The CDR3 spells CASSFNAGNNEQFF. The CDR3 coding sequence is TGCGCCAGCAGCTTCAACGCTGGCAACAATGAGCAGTTCTTC.

The chain has TRBV7-9 and TRBJ2-7, with TRBD1 matching 8 bases. With V trimmed by 5 bases and J by 2 bases, 5 bases remained unmatched. The CDR3 covers 14 residues. Germline CDR1 SEHNR, CDR2 FQNEAQ (reference sequence). CDR3 in DNA: TGTGCCAGCAGCGGACAGGGCCTCACCTACGAGCAGTACTTC. Translating it yields CASSGQGLTYEQYF.

The genes are TRBV19 and TRBJ2-1; 10 bases are shared with TRBD1. Germline CDR1 reads LNHDA; CDR2 reads SQIVND (reference sequence). The trim removed 6 bases at V and 10 bases at J, leaving 9 bases unmatched. The CDR3 runs 14 residues. The CDR3 DNA follows: TGTGCCAGTAGCCCCGGACAGGGGGTAGGGGAGCAGTTCTTC. Protein: CASSPGQGVGEQFF. Supplemented by reference TRBV19 and TRBJ2-1, the full variable domain reads DGGITQSPKYLFRKEGQNVTLSCEQNLNHDAMYWYRQDPGQGLRLIYYSQIVNDFQKGDIAEGYSVSREKKESFPLTVTSAQKNPTAFYLCASSPGQGVGEQFFGPGTRLTVL.

The chain carries TRBV2 and TRBJ2-1; D might be TRBD2 (6 bases). This CDR3 spans 13 amino acids. V was pared by 1 base and J by 10 bases, with 11 bases between. Per germline, CDR1 SNHLY and CDR2 FYNNEI. The CDR3 DNA is TGTGCCAGCAGTGAAGAGGCGGGGCGCGAGCAGTTCTTC. Encoded protein: CASSEEAGREQFF.

This chain links TRBV25-1 with TRBJ2-7; D unresolved. CDR3 size: 11 residues. V lost 5 bases, J lost 7 bases, and 9 bases lay in between. Germline loops: CDR1 MGHDK, CDR2 SYGVNS. The DNA for the CDR3 is TGTGCCAGCAGTCAGATCCAAGAGCAGTACTTC. This codes for CASSQIQEQYF.

V is TRBV30 and J is TRBJ2-3; TRBD2 is a possible D gene (5 bases). CDR3 length: 12 residues. The V gene lost 5 bases and the J gene lost 5 bases, with 11 bases spanning the gap. Germline loops: CDR1 GTSNPN, CDR2 SVGIG (reference sequence). The CDR3 reads CAWGKDLDTQYF. In DNA form, the CDR3 reads TGTGCCTGGGGAAAGGACTTAGATACGCAGTATTTT.

V is TRBV4-1 and J is TRBJ2-2, with D perhaps matching TRBD1 (6 bases). CDR1 MGHRA and CDR2 YSYEKL come from the germline V gene. V was pared by 4 bases and J by 5 bases, with 11 bases between. The CDR3 consists of 14 residues. The CDR3 is CASSPPRGTGELFF. The CDR3 nucleotides read TGCGCCAGCAGCCCCCCGAGGGGGACCGGGGAGCTGTTTTTT.

The chain recombines TRBV6-5 with TRBJ1-4, with D tentatively TRBD1 (6 bases). V was pared by 8 bases and J by 5 bases, with 12 bases between. In germline, CDR1 is MNHEY, CDR2 SVGAGI. CDR3 length: 13 amino acids. CDR3 in amino acids: CASRGGRNEKLFF. CDR3 sequence (DNA): TGTGCCAGCCGGGGGGGCCGGAATGAAAAACTGTTTTTT.

The rearrangement joins TRBV11-2 to TRBJ1-1, with a weak D call TRBD1 (6 bases). The germline V and J ends were trimmed by 5 bases and 9 bases, with 10 bases remaining between them. Per the germline V gene, CDR1 is SGHAT and CDR2 is FQNNGV. The CDR3 is 11 residues long. The CDR3 reads CASSGQGKAFF. The CDR3 region has the DNA TGTGCCAGCAGCGGCCAGGGGAAAGCTTTCTTT.

CDR3 in amino acids: CASSFTGRNYGYTF. CDR3 nucleotides: TGCGCCAGCAGCTTCACGGGGAGGAACTATGGCTACACCTTC. The chain carries TRBV5-1 and TRBJ1-2; the D is unclear. Trimming cost V 2 bases and J 2 bases, with 10 bases left between them. The CDR3 totals 14 residues. Germline V gene data show CDR1 as SGHRS and CDR2 as YFSETQ.

The count of this clone is one. V and J are TRBV11-2 and TRBJ2-3; D is uncertain. Germline assignment: CDR1 SGHAT and CDR2 FQNNGV. This CDR3 has 13 amino acids. V was pared by 1 base and J by 2 bases, with 4 bases between. The CDR3 region is CASSLALTDTQYF. The DNA of the CDR3 is TGTGCCAGCAGCTTAGCCCTCACAGATACGCAGTATTTT.

This chain's CDR3 is CAISERGGTSYEQYF. The CDR3 DNA follows: TGTGCCATCAGTGAACGTGGGGGGACCTCCTACGAGCAGTACTTC. The chain links TRBV10-3 to TRBJ2-7, with a weak D call TRBD2 (6 bases). CDR3 size: 15 residues. Germline assignment: CDR1 ENHRY and CDR2 SYGVKD. With 3 bases removed from V and 0 bases from J, the gap between germline ends came to 12 bases.

The rearrangement links TRBV6-5 to TRBJ1-5, with a tentative D call TRBD1 (6 bases). CDR3 length: 15 residues. Trimming shortened V by 5 bases and J by 7 bases, and 18 bases separated the two germline ends. Per the germline V gene, CDR1 is MNHEY and CDR2 is SVGAGI. CDR3 in amino acids: CASSPGHLLAQPQHF. CDR3 nucleotide sequence: TGTGCCAGCAGTCCGGGACATCTCTTGGCGCAGCCCCAGCATTTT.

The chain has TRBV2 and TRBJ1-2; the D gene is possibly TRBD1 (5 bases). Germline lookup yields CDR1 SNHLY and CDR2 FYNNEI. The ends were cut back, 6 bases at V and 4 bases at J, with 12 bases in the middle. This CDR3 spans 13 amino acids. CDR3 protein: CASREGSGYGYTF. The CDR3 nucleotides are TGTGCCAGCAGGGAGGGGTCGGGCTATGGCTACACCTTC. Full variable domain (outside the CDR3, taken from reference TRBV2 and TRBJ1-2): EPEVTQTPSHQVTQMGQEVILRCVPISNHLYFYWYRQILGQKVEFLVSFYNNEISEKSEIFDDQFSVERPDGSNFTLKIRSTKLEDSAMYFCASREGSGYGYTFGSGTRLTVV.